This T cell receptor beta chain appears in the sequencing data of a study of regulatory T cells in long-lasting Graves disease. The CDR3 sequence is 15 residues long. V lost 0 bases and J lost 1, with 10 bases in between. CDR1 is GTSNPN, CDR2 SVGIG, per germline (reference sequence). This clonotype has a handful of counts. Specified time point: newly diagnosed GD, antithyroid drugs for less than 3 months. Scientists built the TCR library using RNA that was extracted from PBMCs. Both iRepertoire HTBI primers and Arm-PCR of CDR3 regions were used to build the TCR beta libraries. TCRdb recomputed calls from the multiplex PCR reads with MiXCR, one row per CDR3 protein. The repertoire consists of hundreds of thousands of distinct CDR3 sequences, with roughly 15% occurring once and the leading ten covering around a fifth.

The sample here was peripheral blood mononuclear cells (PBMCs), taken at new diagnosis, from a patient treated with antithyroid drugs. The chain employs TRBV30 and TRBJ2-4; D is unresolved. The sequence came from a female donor with Graves disease. Here the CDR3 DNA reads TGTGCCTGGAGTGTCGCATTGGTGGCCAAAAACATTCAGTACTTC. This codes for CAWSVALVAKNIQYF.